These T cell receptor beta chains were read from a single sample in a study of blood T cell repertoires in COVID-19. Libraries were prepared by immunoSEQ multiplex PCR; TCRdb keeps only in-frame clonotypes and omits some of them. The sample holds roughly 54,000 clones, 90% to 95% seen once. The material sequenced was peripheral blood. The source of these receptors is a woman aged 55-70 years with active or convalescent COVID-19. Both conserved end residues are part of each CDR3. Each record gives: J gene, V gene, CDR3 protein.

j_gene: TRBJ2-1
v_gene: TRBV10-1
CDR3aa: CASRDGQVLTNEQFF

j_gene: TRBJ2-2
v_gene: TRBV19
CDR3aa: CASSTNQGTGELFF

j_gene: TRBJ2-7
v_gene: TRBV10-3
CDR3aa: CAIRGGQGPYEQYF

j_gene: TRBJ2-1
v_gene: TRBV2
CDR3aa: CASSGPTSGGPNEQFF

j_gene: TRBJ2-7
v_gene: TRBV7-9
CDR3aa: CASSLGLRDTFYEQYF

j_gene: TRBJ1-1
v_gene: TRBV28
CDR3aa: CASTPGRAGTEAFF

j_gene: TRBJ1-1
v_gene: TRBV28
CDR3aa: CASSRHRVGNTEAFF

j_gene: TRBJ2-1
v_gene: TRBV4-1
CDR3aa: CASSHEGQQQFF

j_gene: TRBJ1-5
v_gene: TRBV19
CDR3aa: CASSGSGYSNQPQHF

j_gene: TRBJ2-7
v_gene: TRBV28
CDR3aa: CASSLWAGDEQYF

j_gene: TRBJ1-5
v_gene: TRBV21-1
CDR3aa: CASSTRTLNQPQHF

j_gene: TRBJ1-5
v_gene: TRBV19
CDR3aa: CASRTGESRNQPQHF

j_gene: TRBJ1-1
v_gene: TRBV12-5
CDR3aa: CASGLGGGTEAFF

j_gene: TRBJ2-3
v_gene: TRBV5-4
CDR3aa: CASSLRGYVTDTQYF

j_gene: TRBJ2-1
v_gene: TRBV2
CDR3aa: CASTFYNEQFF

j_gene: TRBJ1-2
v_gene: TRBV28
CDR3aa: CASSLQGRGYYTF

j_gene: TRBJ2-3
v_gene: TRBV7-7
CDR3aa: CASSLEGGRVPDTQYF

j_gene: TRBJ1-4
v_gene: TRBV19
CDR3aa: CASTQQGGNEKLFF

j_gene: TRBJ1-2
v_gene: TRBV6-6
CDR3aa: CASGQGKNGYTF

j_gene: TRBJ2-3
v_gene: TRBV19
CDR3aa: CASSKGVVTDTQYF